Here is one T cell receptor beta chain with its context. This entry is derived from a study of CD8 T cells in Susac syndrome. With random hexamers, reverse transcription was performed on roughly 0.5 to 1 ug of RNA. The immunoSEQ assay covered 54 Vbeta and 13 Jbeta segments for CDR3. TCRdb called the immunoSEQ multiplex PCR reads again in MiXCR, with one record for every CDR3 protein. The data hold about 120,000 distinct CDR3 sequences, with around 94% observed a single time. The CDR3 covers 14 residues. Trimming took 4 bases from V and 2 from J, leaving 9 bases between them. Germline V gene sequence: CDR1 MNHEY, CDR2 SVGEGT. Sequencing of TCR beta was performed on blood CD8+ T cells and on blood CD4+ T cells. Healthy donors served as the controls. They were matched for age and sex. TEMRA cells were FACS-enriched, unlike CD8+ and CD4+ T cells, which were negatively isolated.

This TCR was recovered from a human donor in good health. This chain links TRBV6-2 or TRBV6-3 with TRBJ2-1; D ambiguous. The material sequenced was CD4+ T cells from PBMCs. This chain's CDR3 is CASSFSQTYNEQFF. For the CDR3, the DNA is TGTGCCAGCAGTTTTAGCCAGACCTACAATGAGCAGTTCTTC.